Described below is a single T cell receptor (beta chain) sequence and its context. The data belong to a study of cytomegalovirus exposure and HLA in healthy donors. With 60 Vbeta and 13 Jbeta primers, the PCR was carried out. Clones were read by immunoSEQ multiplex PCR, and TCRdb kept only the in-frame ones, dropping some. The data show about 180,000 clones, under 80% seen once. The sample taken for sequencing was PBMCs. This sequence was found in a human donor in good health.

The CDR3 nucleotides read TGTGCCACCGTTAGCGGGGGGGCAAATGAGCAGTTCTTC. Residues: CATVSGGANEQFF. The V gene is TRBV10-3, the J gene TRBJ2-1; 11 bases agree with TRBD2. V gave up 10 bases and J gave up 7 bases; unmatched junction bases: 6. CDR1 is ENHRY and CDR2 is SYGVKD in the germline V gene. The CDR3 extends over 13 amino acids.